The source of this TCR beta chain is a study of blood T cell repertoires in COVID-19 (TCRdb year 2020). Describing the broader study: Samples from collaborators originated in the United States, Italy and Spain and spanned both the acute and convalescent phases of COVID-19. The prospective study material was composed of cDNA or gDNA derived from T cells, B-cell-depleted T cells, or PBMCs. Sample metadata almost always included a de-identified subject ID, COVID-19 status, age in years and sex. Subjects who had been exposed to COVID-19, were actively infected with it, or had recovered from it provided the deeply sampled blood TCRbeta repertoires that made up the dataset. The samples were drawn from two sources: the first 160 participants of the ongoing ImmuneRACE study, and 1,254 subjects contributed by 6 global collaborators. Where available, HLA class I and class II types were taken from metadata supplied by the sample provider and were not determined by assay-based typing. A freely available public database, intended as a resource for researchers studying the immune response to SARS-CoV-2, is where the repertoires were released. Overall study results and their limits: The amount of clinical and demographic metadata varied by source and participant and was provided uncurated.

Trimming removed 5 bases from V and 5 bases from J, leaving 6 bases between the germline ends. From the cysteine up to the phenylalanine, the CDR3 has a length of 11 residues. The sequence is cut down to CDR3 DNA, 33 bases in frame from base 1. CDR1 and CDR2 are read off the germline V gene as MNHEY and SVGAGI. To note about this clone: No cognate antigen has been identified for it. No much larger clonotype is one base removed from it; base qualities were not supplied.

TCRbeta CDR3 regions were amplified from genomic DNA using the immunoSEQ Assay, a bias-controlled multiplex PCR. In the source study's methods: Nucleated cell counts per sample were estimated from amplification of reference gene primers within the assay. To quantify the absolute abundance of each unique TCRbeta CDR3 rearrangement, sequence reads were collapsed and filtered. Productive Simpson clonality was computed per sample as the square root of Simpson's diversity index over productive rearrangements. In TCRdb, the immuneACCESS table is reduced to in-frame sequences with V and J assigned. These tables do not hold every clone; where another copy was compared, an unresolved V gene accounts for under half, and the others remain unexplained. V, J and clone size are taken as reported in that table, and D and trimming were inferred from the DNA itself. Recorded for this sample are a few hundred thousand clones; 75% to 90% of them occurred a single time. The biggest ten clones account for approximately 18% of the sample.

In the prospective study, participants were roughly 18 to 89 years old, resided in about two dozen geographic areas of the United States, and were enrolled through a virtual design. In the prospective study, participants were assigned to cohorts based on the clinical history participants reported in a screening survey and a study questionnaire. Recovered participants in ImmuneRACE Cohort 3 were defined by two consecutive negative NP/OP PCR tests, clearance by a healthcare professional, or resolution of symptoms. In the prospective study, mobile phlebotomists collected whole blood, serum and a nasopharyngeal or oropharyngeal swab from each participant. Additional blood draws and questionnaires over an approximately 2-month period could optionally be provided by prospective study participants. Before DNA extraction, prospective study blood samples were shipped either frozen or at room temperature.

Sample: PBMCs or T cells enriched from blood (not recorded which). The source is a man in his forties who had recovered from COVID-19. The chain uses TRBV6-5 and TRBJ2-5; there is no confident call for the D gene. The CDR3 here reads CASSPRETQYF. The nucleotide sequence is TGTGCCAGCAGTCCCAGGGAGACCCAGTACTTC.